This TCR beta chain was recorded in a study of cytomegalovirus exposure and HLA in healthy donors. Overall study findings and caveats: TCR association rates varied by HLA locus in a later analysis, with DRB1 highest and HLA-C lowest.

As for this clone: Its antigen is still unknown.

With 60 Vbeta and 13 Jbeta primers, the PCR was carried out. Clones were sequenced by immunoSEQ multiplex PCR, and TCRdb holds only the in-frame ones, with some missing. In the table there are some 93,000 clones, roughly four fifths of which are singletons. Germline-derived CDR1 and CDR2 are SGHRS and YFSETQ. Trimming removed 4 bases from V and 4 bases from J, with 12 bases in between. The CDR3 is made up of 14 amino acids. This TCR was sampled from a man aged 50 to 60 in good health and CMV-seronegative. The sequenced material came from PBMCs. This chain joins TRBV5-1 and TRBJ2-1; a possible D gene is TRBD2 (5 bases). The CDR3 bases are TGCGCCAGCAGCATCCGGGGAGTTTACAATGAGCAGTTCTTC. Its protein product is CASSIRGVYNEQFF.